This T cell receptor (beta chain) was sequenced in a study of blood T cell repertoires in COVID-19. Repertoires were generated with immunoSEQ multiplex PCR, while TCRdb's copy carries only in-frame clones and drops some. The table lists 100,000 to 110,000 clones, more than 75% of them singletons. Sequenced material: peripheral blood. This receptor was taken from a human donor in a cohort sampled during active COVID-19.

The CDR3 reads CASRDPGGGSPLHF. The CDR3 DNA reads TGCGCCAGCAGGGATCCGGGGGGTGGATCACCCCTCCACTTT. V and J are TRBV10-2 and TRBJ1-6; D possibly corresponds to TRBD1 (5 bases). Trimming removed 6 bases from V and 10 bases from J, with 16 bases in between. Germline CDR1 reads WSHSY; CDR2 reads SAAADI. This CDR3 has 14 amino acids.